Listed here is a single T cell receptor beta chain. What it binds is unknown. The junction had 8 bases not matched to a gene; V was cut back by 5 bases and J by 7 bases. From germline, CDR1 is SGHAT and CDR2 FQNNGV. The length of the CDR3 is 15 residues. The method was immunoSEQ multiplex PCR; TCRdb's version includes in-frame clones alone and lacks a portion of them. The sample has about 1,900,000 clones; approximately 94% are singletons. This sample was taken from a study of shared clonotypes between healthy human individuals. Study-wide points: Clonotypes shared by all four sorted-subset donors had higher generation probabilities than non-shared clonotypes.

The naive CD8 population came from CD45RO-negative cells selected for CCR7, without terminally differentiated effector memory CD45RA+ cells. This sequence was found in a man between 18 and 29 years old in good health. Sequenced: naive CD8+ T cells sorted from blood. V and J are TRBV11-2 and TRBJ2-1, with TRBD1 matching 10 bases. CDR3 region: CASSTRTGGMNEQFF. The CDR3, as DNA: TGTGCCAGCAGCACAAGGACAGGGGGGATGAATGAGCAGTTCTTC.